Presented here are 26 T cell receptor beta chains from one specimen sequenced in a study of a mutant IDH1 vaccine in newly diagnosed glioma listed by TCRdb under 2021. Library generation was performed with the immunoSEQ multiplex PCR assay. The table was pulled from immuneACCESS by TCRdb, which kept in-frame rearrangements only. Such tables lose some clones; where checked, under half of the loss comes from unresolved V genes, and the rest has no known cause. This sample lists about 35,000 clones; about 80% were detected once. Of the sample, roughly 10% is held by the ten largest clones. The time point label, as the study defines it: baseline, week 1 (first vaccination visit). The treatment or condition label, read with the paper, signifies: pre-vaccination baseline after standard-of-care therapy. The sequencing here drew on peripheral blood mononuclear cells (PBMCs), taken from a glioma patient treated with radiotherapy, temozolomide or both. The receptor source for this set is a man aged 50 to 60 with glioma. Some clones in this sample may be carry-over from other donors' samples.

This chain joins TRBV14 and TRBJ1-3, with unresolved D. The germline gives CDR1 SGHDN, CDR2 FVKESK. This CDR3 contains 13 residues. Trimming pared 6 bases from V and 2 bases from J, leaving 8 bases between. The chain's CDR3 is CASSSWAGNTIYF. Written as DNA, the CDR3 is TGTGCCAGCAGTTCGTGGGCTGGAAACACCATATATTTT.

V and J are TRBV14 and TRBJ2-6; D is unclear. The CDR3 totals 15 residues. Germline-derived CDR1 and CDR2 are SGHDN and FVKESK. Trimming took 3 bases from V and 2 from J, leaving 8 bases between them. This CDR3 reads CASSQGFTGANVLTF. CDR3 DNA sequence: TGTGCCAGCAGCCAGGGTTTTACTGGGGCCAACGTCCTGACTTTC. The whole variable domain, filled in from reference TRBV14 and TRBJ2-6, reads EAGVTQFPSHSVIEKGQTVTLRCDPISGHDNLYWYRRVMGKEIKFLLHFVKESKQDESGMPNNRFLAERTGGTYSTLKVQPAELEDSGVYFCASSQGFTGANVLTFGAGSRLTVL.

This clone is labeled medium-sized. The chain recombines TRBV19 with TRBJ1-5; D not certain. Germline values: CDR1 LNHDA, CDR2 SQIVND (reference sequence). Trimming shortened V by 5 bases and J by 5 bases, and 31 bases separated the two germline ends. This CDR3 is built from 20 residues. The CDR3: CASSPLSPGFTVSGYQPQHF. CDR3 nucleotides: TGTGCCAGTAGTCCCCTCTCTCCGGGTTTTACGGTGTCGGGTTATCAGCCCCAGCATTTT.

The chain combines TRBV13 with TRBJ1-3, with unresolved D. Trimming took off 5 bases at V and 3 bases at J, with 17 bases between the two ends. Germline V gives CDR1 PRHDT, CDR2 FYEKMQ (reference sequence). The length of the CDR3 is 16 residues. The CDR3 DNA is TGTGCCAGCAGCCAATCGCCTGGATGGGGTGGAAACACCATATATTTT. It codes for CASSQSPGWGGNTIYF.

The chain joins TRBV6-1 to TRBJ2-2; a weak D match, TRBD2 (6 bases). Deletions cut 7 bases from V and 5 bases from J, with 17 bases between. The CDR3 is 15 amino acids. Germline CDR1 is MNHNS and CDR2 is SASEGT. The CDR3 nucleotides are TGTGCCAGCAAAACAGGCGGGGCAGGGACCGGGGAGCTGTTTTTT. Translated: CASKTGGAGTGELFF.

The CDR3 spells CARSPGGNTGELFF. The CDR3 region has the DNA TGTGCCAGAAGCCCGGGGGGAAACACCGGGGAGCTGTTTTTT. The V and J genes are TRBV5-3 and TRBJ2-2; 7 bases align to TRBD2. TRBV5-3 counts as an open reading frame of uncertain function. The CDR3 is made up of 14 amino acids. J lost 2 bases, V lost 4 bases, and 2 bases had no gene match.

The V gene is TRBV10-3, the J gene TRBJ1-1; 8 positions agree with TRBD1. In germline, CDR1 is ENHRY, CDR2 SYGVKD. The CDR3 has 16 residues. The J segment lost 3 bases and the V segment lost 1 base, leaving 7 bases of the junction unmatched. The CDR3 loop is CAISEWTGYADTEAFF. DNA for the CDR3: TGTGCCATCAGTGAGTGGACAGGGTATGCTGACACTGAAGCTTTCTTT.

This clone is a singleton in its sample. The chain employs TRBV11-3 and TRBJ2-2; 7 bases match TRBD2. CDR1 SGHNT and CDR2 YENEEA come from the germline V gene. This CDR3 is 13 amino acids long. The junction had 3 bases not matched to a gene; V was cut back by 5 bases and J by 6 bases. The CDR3 sequence is CASSPGLAGELFF. The CDR3 DNA sequence: TGTGCCAGCAGCCCAGGACTAGCCGGGGAGCTGTTTTTT.

This clone qualifies as large. The chain is built from TRBV6-4 and TRBJ2-1; 13 nucleotides align to TRBD2. The trim removed 0 bases at V and 10 bases at J, leaving 0 bases unmatched. The CDR3 has 14 amino acids. Germline V gene data show CDR1 as MRHNA and CDR2 as SNTAGT. The CDR3 DNA follows: TGTGCCAGCAGTGACTCGGGACTAGCGGGAGAGCAGTTCTTC. Protein sequence: CASSDSGLAGEQFF.

This clone has just one count. The rearrangement uses TRBV4-1 and TRBJ2-5; tentative D call: TRBD1 (6 bases). The CDR3 loop spans 15 amino acids. CDR1 and CDR2 (germline): MGHRA, YSYEKL. V lost 0 bases to trimming and J lost 2 bases, with 10 bases between them. The CDR3 region is CASSQDPGQQETQYF. The CDR3 DNA is TGCGCCAGCAGCCAAGATCCCGGACAGCAAGAGACCCAGTACTTC.

This clone appeared a single time. V usage is TRBV9 and J usage is TRBJ2-5; unclear D gene. Trimming shortened V by 4 bases and J by 5 bases, and 9 bases separated the two germline ends. The CDR3 runs 12 residues. The germline CDR1 and CDR2 sequences are SGDLS and YYNGEE. For the CDR3, the DNA is TGTGCCAGCAGCAACCCCCGGGAGACCCAGTACTTC. Translated, it gives CASSNPRETQYF.

This clone has only one observation. The DNA of the CDR3 is TGTGCCAGCAGCAAAGATGGAGCCGGTCTTAATTCACCCCTCCACTTT. This encodes CASSKDGAGLNSPLHF. J is TRBJ1-6 and V is TRBV21-1. TRBV21-1 is a recognized pseudogene. This CDR3 has 16 residues.

The J gene is TRBJ2-7, the V gene TRBV4-1; TRBD2 matches at 7 bases. Germline loops: CDR1 MGHRA, CDR2 YSYEKL. The CDR3 length is 16 residues. The V and J ends lost 3 bases and 3 bases, in that order; junction bases with no gene match: 11. The CDR3 bases are TGCGCCAGCAGCCAGGCGGGGGTCATCCCGAACTACGAGCAGTACTTC. This sequence encodes CASSQAGVIPNYEQYF.

V usage is TRBV28 and J usage is TRBJ2-7, with 8 bases lining up with TRBD2. The CDR3 spans 13 residues. Germline CDR1 and CDR2: MDHEN and SYDVKM. Trimming at V came to 6 bases and at J to 4 bases, leaving 5 bases not matched to a gene. The CDR3 DNA reads TGTGCCAGCAGGGCTAGCGGGTTGTACGAGCAGTACTTC. It codes for CASRASGLYEQYF.

V gene TRBV7-2 combines with J gene TRBJ1-4, with no clear D. The germline V gene has CDR1 SGHTA and CDR2 FQGNSA. The germline V and J ends were trimmed by 1 base and 14 bases, with 17 bases remaining between them. CDR3 length equals 14 residues. The CDR3 DNA reads TGTGCCAGCAGCTTAGTAATGGATCGAAAGGGTCTGTTTTTT. Translation gives CASSLVMDRKGLFF.

This clone was counted a single time. The chain is built from TRBV27 and TRBJ1-2; TRBD1 matches 7 bases. Germline trimming cut 2 bases from V and 4 bases from J; bases unmatched to any gene: 4. The CDR3 contains 14 residues. Per the germline V gene, CDR1 is MNHEY and CDR2 is SMNVEV (reference sequence). The CDR3 loop reads CASSLQGGPYGYTF. CDR3 nucleotides: TGTGCCAGCAGTTTACAGGGGGGCCCCTATGGCTACACCTTC.

The chain has TRBV6-5 and TRBJ1-6; maybe TRBD1 (6 bases). V shed 6 bases and J shed 2 bases, with 11 bases lying between them. The CDR3 is 15 residues long. Germline loops: CDR1 MNHEY, CDR2 SVGAGI. The CDR3, as DNA: TGTGCCAGCAGGACCAGGGGCGCCTATAATTCACCCCTCCACTTT. This translates into CASRTRGAYNSPLHF.

This chain joins TRBV29-1 and TRBJ2-7, with TRBD2 as a possible D gene (6 bases). In germline, CDR1 is SQVTM, CDR2 ANQGSEA. This CDR3 contains 18 residues. V was cut by 7 bases and J by 1 base, with 29 bases left in between. This chain's CDR3 is CSASYPQGPRGISYEQYF. The CDR3 DNA reads as TGCAGCGCAAGTTACCCCCAGGGTCCTCGCGGGATTTCCTACGAGCAGTACTTC.

The gene calls are TRBV30 and TRBJ2-4; perhaps D is TRBD1 or TRBD2 (6 bases each). Germline CDR1 is GTSNPN and CDR2 is SVGIG (reference sequence). Deletions cut 6 bases from V and 6 bases from J, with 24 bases between. The CDR3 spans 16 residues. The CDR3 DNA follows: TGTGCCTGCCTCATGTCGGGGGCGCGGGGTGTAAACATTCAGTACTTC. It is translated as CACLMSGARGVNIQYF.

The chain joins TRBV20-1 to TRBJ2-3; D is unresolved. Germline CDR1 DFQATT, CDR2 SNEGSKA (reference sequence). This CDR3 has 11 amino acids. V lost 5 bases to trimming and J lost 7 bases, with 10 bases between them. The CDR3, as DNA: TGCAGTGCTCCGACACGGAATACGCAGTATTTT. Translation gives CSAPTRNTQYF.

CDR3 sequence reads: CASSMEVGYTF. The CDR3 DNA is TGTGCCAGTAGTATGGAGGTTGGCTACACCTTC. This chain links TRBV19 with TRBJ1-2; the D is unclear. V was cut by 3 bases and J by 7 bases, with 6 bases left in between. The CDR3 contains 11 residues. Germline lookup yields CDR1 LNHDA and CDR2 SQIVND (reference sequence).

The chain joins TRBV7-9 to TRBJ1-2; D unclear. This CDR3 region has 11 residues. The germline CDR1 and CDR2 sequences are SEHNR and FQNEAQ (reference sequence). The V end lost 3 bases, the J end lost 7 bases, and 6 bases lay between the germline ends. CDR3: CASSFAGGYTF. The CDR3 bases are TGTGCCAGCAGCTTTGCGGGTGGCTACACCTTC. The variable domain in full, with the rest retrieved from reference TRBV7-9 and TRBJ1-2, is DTGVSQNPRHKITKRGQNVTFRCDPISEHNRLYWYRQTLGQGPEFLTYFQNEAQLEKSRLLSDRFSAERPKGSFSTLEIQRTEQGDSAMYLCASSFAGGYTFGSGTRLTVV.

J is TRBJ1-1 and V is TRBV11-3, with D unresolved. Germline assignment: CDR1 SGHNT and CDR2 YENEEA. Trimming stripped 0 bases from V and 5 bases from J, with 1 base between. The CDR3 spans 11 residues. For the CDR3, the DNA is TGTGCCAGCAGCTTAGAAACTGAAGCTTTCTTT. Translated: CASSLETEAFF.

The J gene is TRBJ2-3, the V gene TRBV7-8, with D hard to call. Germline assignment: CDR1 SGHVS and CDR2 FQNEAQ. Trimming cost V 5 bases and J 9 bases, with 12 bases left between them. The CDR3 length is 12 residues. CDR3: CASSPRGWTQYF. CDR3 coding DNA: TGTGCCAGCAGCCCCCGTGGGTGGACGCAGTATTTT.

The V gene is TRBV28, the J gene TRBJ2-2, with 9 nucleotides matching TRBD1. CDR1 MDHEN and CDR2 SYDVKM come from the germline V gene. The V gene end was trimmed by 6 bases and the J gene end by 3 bases; junction bases not matched to a gene: 5. The CDR3 consists of 15 residues. CDR3 sequence (DNA): TGTGCCAGCAGCAGACAGGGGGTCGACACCGGGGAGCTGTTTTTT. Its protein is CASSRQGVDTGELFF. Full variable domain (missing parts from reference TRBV28 and TRBJ2-2): DVKVTQSSRYLVKRTGEKVFLECVQDMDHENMFWYRQDPGLGLRLIYFSYDVKMKEKGDIPEGYSVSREKKERFSLILESASTNQTSMYLCASSRQGVDTGELFFGEGSRLTVL.

Concerning this clone: This same CDR3 is encoded by further DNA sequences in the sample. The chain carries TRBV9 and TRBJ1-1; no reliable D call. Looked up from germline, CDR1 is SGDLS and CDR2 is YYNGEE. Trimming left V 0 bases short and J 3 bases short, with 6 bases between. The length of the CDR3 is 13 residues. The DNA of the CDR3 is TGTGCCAGCAGCGTAGTACCGGACACTGAAGCTTTCTTT. Its protein is CASSVVPDTEAFF. Full variable domain (outside the CDR3, taken from reference TRBV9 and TRBJ1-1): DSGVTQTPKHLITATGQRVTLRCSPRSGDLSVYWYQQSLDQGLQFLIQYYNGEERAKGNILERFSAQQFPDLHSELNLSSLELGDSALYFCASSVVPDTEAFFGQGTRLTVV.